A selection of T cell receptor beta chains follows, all from one sample in a study of post-analysis software for immune sequencing data. TCRdb re-derived calls from the PCR reads in MiXCR, one entry per CDR3 protein. The data show about 810,000 distinct CDR3 sequences, about 50% seen once. Sequencing was carried out using blood. These receptors originate from a girl between 10 and 17 years old with multiple sclerosis. The CDR3 runs from the conserved cysteine through the conserved F or W. The D gene is left open where the match is weak. Some rows have no size entry. The others give once, few or many, or a class for an expanded clone.

TRBV27	TRBJ1-2	NA	TRBD1	TGTGCCAGCAGTTTGGGACAGGGAATGGGTGGCTACACCTTC	CASSLGQGMGGYTF
TRBV29-1	TRBJ2-3	NA	TRBD2	TGCAGCGTTGAGACTAGCGCGCATCCCGATACGCAGTATTTT	CSVETSAHPDTQYF
TRBV12-3/TRBV12-4	TRBJ2-7	NA	NA	TGTGCCAGCAGTTTGCATGCGGCGACCTACGAGCAGTACTTC	CASSLHAATYEQYF
TRBV20-1	TRBJ2-7	NA	TRBD2	TGCAGTGCTAGAGATCTAGCGGGAGGAAATCGCGAGCAGTACTTC	CSARDLAGGNREQYF
TRBV12-3/TRBV12-4	TRBJ2-1	few	NA	TGTGCCAGCAGTTTGAGCCTGGATGAGCAGTTCTTC	CASSLSLDEQFF
TRBV10-3	TRBJ2-1	NA	NA	TGTGCCATCAGTGAGTTTAGGAATGAGCAGTTCTTC	CAISEFRNEQFF
TRBV20-1	TRBJ2-7	few	TRBD1	TGCAGTGCTAGGACAGGGTCACTCCCGCAGGCCTACGAGCAGTACTTC	CSARTGSLPQAYEQYF
TRBV5-4	TRBJ2-7	NA	TRBD1	TGTGCCAGCAGCGTAGACAGGGGTGGCGAGCAGTACTTC	CASSVDRGGEQYF
TRBV20-1	TRBJ2-1	NA	TRBD2	TGCAGTGCGTTAGCGGGGGGGGACTACAATGAGCAGTTCTTC	CSALAGGDYNEQFF
TRBV3-1	TRBJ2-2	NA	NA	TGTGCCAGCAGCCAAGATCTAGGGGGGGCCCGGAGGGGAAACACCGGGGAGCTGTTTTTT	CASSQDLGGARRGNTGELFF
TRBV12-3/TRBV12-4	TRBJ2-7	NA	NA	TGTGCCAGCAGCCATAGTGGGGGGAATCTCGGTGGCGAGCAGTACTTC	CASSHSGGNLGGEQYF